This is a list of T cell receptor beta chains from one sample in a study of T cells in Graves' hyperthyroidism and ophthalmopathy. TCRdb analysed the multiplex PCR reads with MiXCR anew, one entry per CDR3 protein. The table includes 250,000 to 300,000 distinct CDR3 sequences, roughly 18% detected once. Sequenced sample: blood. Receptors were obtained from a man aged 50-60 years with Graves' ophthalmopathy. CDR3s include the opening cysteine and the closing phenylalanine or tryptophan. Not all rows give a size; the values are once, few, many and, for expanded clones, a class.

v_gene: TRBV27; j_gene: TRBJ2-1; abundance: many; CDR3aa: CASSLGRLAEQFF
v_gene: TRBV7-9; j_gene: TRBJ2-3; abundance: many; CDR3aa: CASSLRPVADTQYF
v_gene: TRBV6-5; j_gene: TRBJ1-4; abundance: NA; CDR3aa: CASSYRQATGAEKLFF
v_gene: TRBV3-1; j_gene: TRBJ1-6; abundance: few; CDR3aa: CASCEDRENSPLHF
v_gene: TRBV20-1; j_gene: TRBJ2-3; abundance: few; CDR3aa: CSARDLQGGDGGDTQYF
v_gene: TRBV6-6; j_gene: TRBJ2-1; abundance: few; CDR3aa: CASSYSASGVSYNEQFF
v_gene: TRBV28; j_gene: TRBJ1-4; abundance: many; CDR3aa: CASSPRQGREKLFF
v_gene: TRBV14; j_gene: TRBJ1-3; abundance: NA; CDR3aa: CASSLARVSGNTIYF
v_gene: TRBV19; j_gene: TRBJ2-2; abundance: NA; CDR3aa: CASTSRPTPRTGELFF
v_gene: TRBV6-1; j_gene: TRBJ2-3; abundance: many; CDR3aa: CASRDGTGTDTQYF
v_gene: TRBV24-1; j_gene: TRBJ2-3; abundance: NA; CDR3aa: CATSDLRSGTRRDTQYF
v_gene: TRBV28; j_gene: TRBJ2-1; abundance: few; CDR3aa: CASSSVADEQFF
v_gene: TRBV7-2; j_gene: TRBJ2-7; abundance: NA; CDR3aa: CASSLGTSGRMSYEQYF
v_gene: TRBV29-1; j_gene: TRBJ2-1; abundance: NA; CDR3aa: CSSGTSGYNEQFF
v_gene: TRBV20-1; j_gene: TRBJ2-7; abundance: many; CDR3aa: CSARGGPTYEQYF
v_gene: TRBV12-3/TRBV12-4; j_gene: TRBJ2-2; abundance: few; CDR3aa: CASSPPPPGANTGELFF
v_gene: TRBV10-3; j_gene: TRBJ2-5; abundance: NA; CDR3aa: CAISGQGGLETQYF
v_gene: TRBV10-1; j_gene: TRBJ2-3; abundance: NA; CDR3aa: CASSKRRDTTDTQYF
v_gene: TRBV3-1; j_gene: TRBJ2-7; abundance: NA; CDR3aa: CASSQVRDEQYF
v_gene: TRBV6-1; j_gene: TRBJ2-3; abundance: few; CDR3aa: CASRAGQSHTDTQYF
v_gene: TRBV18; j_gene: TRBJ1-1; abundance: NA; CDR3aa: CASSPPGRDGSTEAFF
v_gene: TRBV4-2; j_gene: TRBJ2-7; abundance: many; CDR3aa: CASSPTIAGPYEQYF
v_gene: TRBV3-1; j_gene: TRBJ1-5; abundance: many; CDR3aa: CASSHSGGNQPQHF